The 17 T cell receptor beta chains below were found in one sample sequenced in a study of blood T cells in healthy people across ages. Alongside a J-beta primer mix, a sample-barcoded 5' primer served in a second PCR lasting about 7 to 11 cycles. TCRdb ran MiXCR on the 5' RACE reads and lists one entry per CDR3 protein. The sample records under 1 million distinct CDR3 sequences, under 55% being singletons. The specimen sequenced was blood. The source is a man between 60 and 75 years old in good health.

The rearrangement uses TRBV12-3 or TRBV12-4 and TRBJ1-2, with 9 nucleotides matching TRBD1. The CDR3 length is 14 residues. The junction had 8 bases not matched to a gene; V was cut back by 8 bases and J by 4 bases. The CDR3 loop is CASERTGDPYGYTF. Here the CDR3 DNA reads TGTGCCAGCGAGAGGACAGGGGATCCCTATGGCTACACCTTC.

Ten or more counts support this clonotype. The chain recombines TRBV4-1 with TRBJ2-7, with D unresolved. V was trimmed by 1 base and J by 2 bases, leaving 12 bases between them. CDR3 length equals 15 residues. Germline V CDR1 and CDR2: MGHRA, YSYEKL. In DNA form, the CDR3 reads TGCGCCAGCAGCCAAGTTGATCAGGCCGCCTACGAGCAGTACTTC. Protein product: CASSQVDQAAYEQYF.

The chain combines TRBV7-9 with TRBJ1-4; no definite D call. The V and J ends lost 1 base and 10 bases respectively, with 7 bases between them. The CDR3 loop spans 12 amino acids. Germline V gene sequence: CDR1 SEHNR, CDR2 FQNEAQ (reference sequence). The CDR3 DNA sequence: TGTGCCAGCAGCTTAGACAGTGGAAAACTGTTTTTT. The encoded protein is CASSLDSGKLFF.

The table lists this clonotype with a few counts. The CDR3 sequence is CATRGGSYEQYF. Here the CDR3 DNA reads TGTGCCACCAGGGGGGGGTCCTACGAGCAGTACTTC. The chain recombines TRBV3-1 with TRBJ2-7; either TRBD1 or TRBD2 may fit D (7 bases each). The germline gives CDR1 LGHDT, CDR2 YNNKEL (reference sequence). The CDR3 is 12 residues long. Trimming took 10 bases from V and 1 from J, leaving 11 bases between them.

The chain employs TRBV5-1 and TRBJ2-1, with 8 bases that match TRBD2. Germline V lookup: CDR1 SGHRS, CDR2 YFSETQ. This CDR3 contains 17 residues. The trim removed 2 bases at V and 13 bases at J, leaving 20 bases unmatched. The CDR3 here is CASSFDAGGLFDETQFF. The DNA for the CDR3 is TGCGCCAGCAGCTTTGACGCGGGGGGCCTTTTTGATGAGACCCAGTTCTTC.

V and J are TRBV19 and TRBJ1-2; D perhaps matches TRBD1 (6 bases). Germline assignment: CDR1 LNHDA and CDR2 SQIVND (reference sequence). This CDR3 is built from 15 residues. Deletions cut 6 bases from V and 2 bases from J, with 16 bases between. CDR3 loop: CASRKPSTGNYGYTF. The CDR3 region has the DNA TGTGCCAGTAGGAAACCTTCGACAGGAAACTATGGCTACACCTTC.

J is TRBJ1-2 and V is TRBV30; TRBD1 aligns across 8 bases. Germline assignment: CDR1 GTSNPN and CDR2 SVGIG (reference sequence). Trimming at V came to 2 bases and at J to 4 bases, leaving 3 bases not matched to a gene. The CDR3 runs to 13 residues. In DNA form, the CDR3 reads TGTGCCTGGAGTTCGACAGGGGCCTATGGCTACACCTTC. Translated, it gives CAWSSTGAYGYTF.

The CDR3 nucleotides read TGTGCCAGCAGAACCGGGACAGGGGACCAAGAGACCCAGTACTTC. Translated, it gives CASRTGTGDQETQYF. The chain links TRBV12-3 or TRBV12-4 to TRBJ2-5; TRBD1 agrees at 10 bases. V trimming: 6 bases; J trimming: 0 bases; junction bases outside the gene matches: 4. The CDR3 covers 15 residues.

As regards this clonotype: One end of the junction fails to match germline, which may point to a read error. The rearrangement links TRBV4-1 to TRBJ1-2; 8 bases map to TRBD1. In germline, CDR1 is MGHRA, CDR2 YSYEKL. The CDR3 sequence is 14 residues long. The CDR3 DNA follows: TGCACCAGCAGCCAGTCGGACAGGGCGGAGGGCTACACCTTC. As protein: CTSSQSDRAEGYTF.

The V and J genes are TRBV5-1 and TRBJ2-5; weak D call: TRBD2 (6 bases). Germline V lookup: CDR1 SGHRS, CDR2 YFSETQ. V was pared by 4 bases and J by 2 bases, with 12 bases between. The CDR3 sequence is 14 residues long. DNA for the CDR3: TGCGCCAGCAGCCCGGGGGACTTTCAAGAGACCCAGTACTTC. Its translation is CASSPGDFQETQYF.

This clonotype was observed a handful of times. The chain recombines TRBV7-7 with TRBJ2-3; D is unclear. Germline CDR1 and CDR2: SSHAT and FNYEAQ (reference sequence). V was cut by 1 base and J by 0 bases, with 8 bases left in between. The length of the CDR3 is 15 residues. CDR3 in DNA: TGTGCCAGCAGCTTAGGACCGAGTAGCACAGATACGCAGTATTTT. Translating it yields CASSLGPSSTDTQYF.

This clonotype was seen only a few times. The chain's CDR3 is CASSLSTSFGLAGPSSYNEQFF. Written as DNA, the CDR3 is TGTGCCAGCAGCTTATCGACTTCCTTTGGGCTAGCGGGTCCCAGCTCCTACAATGAGCAGTTCTTC. The chain carries TRBV7-2 and TRBJ2-1; 8 nucleotides agree with TRBD2. CDR3 size: 22 residues. CDR1 and CDR2 from the germline V gene are SGHTA and FQGNSA. The ends lost 2 bases at V and 0 bases at J; junction bases unmatched: 21.

This clonotype has more than one count but fewer than ten. The J gene is TRBJ2-5, the V gene TRBV20-1; TRBD2 matches 10 bases. With V trimmed by 1 base and J by 3 bases, 5 bases remained unmatched. Germline-derived CDR1 and CDR2 are DFQATT and SNEGSKA (reference sequence). The CDR3 extends over 15 amino acids. The CDR3: CSARGGSGGKETQYF. In DNA form, the CDR3 reads TGCAGTGCTAGAGGGGGTAGCGGGGGGAAAGAGACCCAGTACTTC.

This clonotype was detected a few times. The chain has TRBV7-2 and TRBJ2-3, with 13 bases that match TRBD2. The CDR3 has 17 amino acids. The V segment lost 1 base and the J segment 2 bases; nucleotides outside the gene matches: 3. Per the germline V gene, CDR1 is SGHTA and CDR2 is FQGNSA. In nucleotides, the CDR3 is TGTGCCAGCAGCTTAGAACTAGCGGGGGGGCTCACAGATACGCAGTATTTT. Translating it yields CASSLELAGGLTDTQYF. Filled out from reference TRBV7-2 and TRBJ2-3, the complete variable domain reads GAGVSQSPSNKVTEKGKDVELRCDPISGHTALYWYRQSLGQGLEFLIYFQGNSAPDKSGLPSDRFSAERTGGSVSTLTIQRTQQEDSAVYLCASSLELAGGLTDTQYFGPGTRLTVL.

The chain links TRBV14 to TRBJ2-1; 8 bases match TRBD2. Germline V gene sequence: CDR1 SGHDN, CDR2 FVKESK. With V trimmed by 0 bases and J by 0 bases, 22 bases remained unmatched. This CDR3 is built from 23 residues. CDR3 DNA: TGTGCCAGCAGCCAAGAACTCCGGGGGGGCTTAGCACTAGAAGTAACCTCCTACAATGAGCAGTTCTTC. Translating gives CASSQELRGGLALEVTSYNEQFF.

The V and J genes are TRBV4-2 and TRBJ2-3; D might be TRBD1 or TRBD2, each matching 6 bases. V was cut by 1 base and J by 3 bases, with 17 bases left in between. The CDR3 length is 17 residues. Germline values: CDR1 LGHNA, CDR2 YNFKEQ. The CDR3 DNA sequence: TGTGCCAGCAGCCAAGTCTCAGGGAGGCAGGGGACAGATACGCAGTATTTT. Translation gives CASSQVSGRQGTDTQYF.

The chain has TRBV29-1 and TRBJ1-2; no clear D gene. CDR1 is SQVTM, CDR2 ANQGSEA, per germline. Trimming removed 4 bases at V and 8 bases at J, with 11 bases between. CDR3 size: 11 residues. This CDR3 reads CSVAWGSGYTF. DNA for the CDR3: TGCAGCGTTGCTTGGGGTTCGGGCTACACCTTC. The complete variable domain, with remaining parts taken from reference TRBV29-1 and TRBJ1-2, reads SAVISQKPSRDICQRGTSLTIQCQVDSQVTMMFWYRQQPGQSLTLIATANQGSEATYESGFVIDKFPISRPNLTFSTLTVSNMSPEDSSIYLCSVAWGSGYTFGSGTRLTVV.